The entry that follows covers one T cell receptor (beta chain) sequence. CDR3 size: 19 residues. Germline lookup yields CDR1 MDHEN and CDR2 SYDVKM. Trimming shortened V by 5 bases and J by 0 bases, and 23 bases separated the two germline ends. Per the authors' pipeline: Estimated nucleated cell counts came from reference gene primer amplification. Only in-frame clones appear in the TCRdb table, and some are missing; sequencing was by immunoSEQ multiplex PCR. That table is the source of V, J and clone size, and D and trimming were worked out from the DNA. The repertoire consists of fewer than 200,000 clones, with around 87% occurring once and the leading ten covering just over 2.5%. Recruited during active infection, patients (from Seattle) were subsequently followed longitudinally. This sample is drawn from a study of blood T cell repertoires in COVID-19.

The chain couples TRBV28 to TRBJ1-5, with a tentative D call TRBD1 (6 bases). This receptor was obtained from a woman older than 75 with COVID-19, enrolled during active disease. The material sequenced was peripheral blood. The CDR3 reads CASSPFGLIGQISNQPQHF. The CDR3 DNA is TGTGCCAGCAGTCCTTTCGGGCTTATCGGACAGATTAGCAATCAGCCCCAGCATTTT. Supplemented by reference TRBV28 and TRBJ1-5, the full variable domain reads DVKVTQSSRYLVKRTGEKVFLECVQDMDHENMFWYRQDPGLGLRLIYFSYDVKMKEKGDIPEGYSVSREKKERFSLILESASTNQTSMYLCASSPFGLIGQISNQPQHFGDGTRLSIL.